The rows below give T cell receptor beta chains drawn from one sample of a study of T cell responses to AZD1222 COVID-19 vaccine. Clones were sequenced by immunoSEQ multiplex PCR, and TCRdb holds only the in-frame ones, with some missing. The sample carries under 150,000 clones, 92% recorded once. The starting material was peripheral blood, obtained 28 days after the second AZD1222 dose. These receptors were taken from an adult who received the AZD1222 COVID-19 vaccine. The CDR3 runs from the conserved cysteine through the conserved F or W. D genes are given only for firm matches. For some rows the clone size is stated as once, few or many, or as a class when expanded; others skip it.

j_call,d_call,v_call,clone_size,cdr3_nt,cdr3_aa
TRBJ1-2,TRBD1,TRBV5-5,-,TGTGCCAGCAGCTTGGCCACAGGGGCGATTGGCTACACCTTC,CASSLATGAIGYTF
TRBJ1-2,TRBD1,TRBV19,-,TGTGCCAGTAGTCCACCCTCCGGGACAGGTTATGGCTACACCTTC,CASSPPSGTGYGYTF
TRBJ1-6,TRBD1,TRBV6-1,-,TGTGCCAGCAGTGAAGCGGGCTCACGGACAGGCGTTTCACCCCTCCACTTT,CASSEAGSRTGVSPLHF
TRBJ1-6,-,TRBV3-1/TRBV3-2,-,TGTGCCAGCAGCCCAACAAGGGGAATGCCCCTCCACTTT,CASSPTRGMPLHF
TRBJ2-2,-,TRBV12-3/TRBV12-4,-,TGTGCCAGCAGTTTGTCAGAGGCCGGGGAGCTGTTTTTT,CASSLSEAGELFF
TRBJ1-2,-,TRBV5-1,-,TGCGCCAGCAGCTTGGGTGACTCTAACTATGGCTACACCTTC,CASSLGDSNYGYTF
TRBJ2-2,TRBD1,TRBV7-3,once,TGTGCCAGCAGCTTGAGTTCAGGCACAGGGGACACCGGGGAGCTGTTTTTT,CASSLSSGTGDTGELFF
TRBJ1-4,TRBD1,TRBV30,-,TGTGCCTGGAGTGACACAGGGGGCGATGAAAAACTGTTTTTT,CAWSDTGGDEKLFF
TRBJ1-2,TRBD1,TRBV5-1,-,TGCGCCAGCAGGTGGGACAGGGGTGGCTACACCTTC,CASRWDRGGYTF
TRBJ1-1,-,TRBV29-1,-,TGCAGCGCCTGGGGGCAGGGTATCGATCCTAACACTGAAGCTTTCTTT,CSAWGQGIDPNTEAFF
TRBJ1-6,-,TRBV7-9,-,TGTGCCAGCAGCTTAGGGCCCACGGAACCCCTCCACTTT,CASSLGPTEPLHF
TRBJ1-2,-,TRBV7-2,-,TGTGCCACCGCATCGACGGTTGTATATGGCTACACCTTC,CATASTVVYGYTF
TRBJ1-5,-,TRBV6-6,-,TGTGCCAGCTCGACTACTTTAATTGGCAATCAGCCCCAGCATTTT,CASSTTLIGNQPQHF
TRBJ1-6,TRBD1,TRBV5-1,once,TGCGCCAGCAGCCTGAGGGACAGTAGCTCACCCCTCCACTTT,CASSLRDSSSPLHF
TRBJ1-1,-,TRBV15,once,TGTGCCACCGGGTTGAACACTGAAGCTTTCTTT,CATGLNTEAFF
TRBJ2-1,-,TRBV24-1,-,TGTGCCACCAGTGATACGACTAATTCCTACAATGAGCAGTTCTTC,CATSDTTNSYNEQFF
TRBJ2-5,-,TRBV24-1,-,TGTGCCACCAGTGACTATACAGGGTTCGATGAGACCCAGTACTTC,CATSDYTGFDETQYF
TRBJ2-7,-,TRBV4-1,once,TGCGCCAGCAGCCAGCCACACGGAGGTTTCTCCTACGAGCAGTACTTC,CASSQPHGGFSYEQYF
TRBJ1-3,-,TRBV28,-,TGTGCCAGCAGTTCCCCGGGGTCCTCTGGAAACACCATATATTTT,CASSSPGSSGNTIYF
TRBJ2-1,-,TRBV11-2,-,TGTGCCAGCAGCTTGTATGTCAGCGGTCCGAACAATGAGCAGTTCTTC,CASSLYVSGPNNEQFF
TRBJ1-2,-,TRBV4-1,-,TGCGCCAGCAGCCAAGACTGGATAATGGAGGGCTACACCTTC,CASSQDWIMEGYTF
TRBJ2-1,TRBD2,TRBV28,once,TGTGCCAGCGGGGCGGGAGTCAGCTCCTACAATGAGCAGTTCTTC,CASGAGVSSYNEQFF
TRBJ1-1,-,TRBV18,-,TGTGCCAGCTCACCAGGGACGAACACTGAAGCTTTCTTT,CASSPGTNTEAFF
TRBJ1-2,-,TRBV5-4,-,TGTGCCAGCAGCTTGGCGGGGGGAGTTAACTATGGCTACACCTTC,CASSLAGGVNYGYTF
TRBJ1-2,-,TRBV28,-,TGTGCCAGCAGTTTAAGGACAGTCTATGGCTACACCTTC,CASSLRTVYGYTF
TRBJ2-7,-,TRBV5-1,-,TGCGCCAGCAGCTTGGTTGGCTACTACGAGCAGTACTTC,CASSLVGYYEQYF
TRBJ1-2,-,TRBV27,-,TGTGCCAGCAGTTTATCGGCCCCTCCTTTTGGCTACACCTTC,CASSLSAPPFGYTF
TRBJ1-3,TRBD1,TRBV18,-,TGTGCCAGCTCACCCCGGACAGGGGGAGCTTCTGGAAACACCATATATTTT,CASSPRTGGASGNTIYF
TRBJ1-1,-,TRBV5-8,-,TGTGCCAGCAACCTACCGGGGGTGAACACTGAAGCTTTCTTT,CASNLPGVNTEAFF
TRBJ2-1,-,TRBV6-6,-,TGTGCCAGCAGTTACGGAGGGGGAGTTGGTAATGAGCAGTTCTTC,CASSYGGGVGNEQFF
TRBJ2-3,TRBD2,TRBV2,-,TGTGCCAGCACTTCCGGGACTAGCGGCACAGATACGCAGTATTTT,CASTSGTSGTDTQYF
TRBJ1-4,-,TRBV28,-,TGTGCCAGCAGTCCGGCGGAGGATCCTAATGAAAAACTGTTTTTT,CASSPAEDPNEKLFF
TRBJ1-2,-,TRBV29-1,-,TGCAGCGTTTACCGGATGGGACCCTCTCAGGGGTACTATGGCTACACCTTC,CSVYRMGPSQGYYGYTF
TRBJ1-2,TRBD1,TRBV24-1,-,TGTGCCACCAGTGAAGGGGGCCCCTATAACTATGGCTACACCTTC,CATSEGGPYNYGYTF
TRBJ2-2,TRBD2,TRBV27,-,TGTGCCAGCAGGGGGACTAGCGGGGGCACCGGGGAGCTGTTTTTT,CASRGTSGGTGELFF
TRBJ1-2,-,TRBV3-1/TRBV3-2,-,TGTGCCAGCAGCCAAGATCTGAGAGGGGAAGGCGGCTACACCTTC,CASSQDLRGEGGYTF
TRBJ1-2,TRBD1,TRBV7-3,-,TGTGCCAGCAGCTTATCCGGGACAGCTAACTATGGCTACACCTTC,CASSLSGTANYGYTF
TRBJ2-5,TRBD2,TRBV5-1,-,TGCGCCAGCAGCCCGGGACTAGCGCCAGAGACCCAGTACTTC,CASSPGLAPETQYF
TRBJ2-4,-,TRBV29-1,-,TGCAGCGTTGGGGGGCAGGGGAGCAAAAACATTCAGTACTTC,CSVGGQGSKNIQYF
TRBJ2-1,TRBD2,TRBV24-1,-,TGTGCCACCAGTGTGGCGGGAGCTCGCAATGAGCAGTTCTTC,CATSVAGARNEQFF
TRBJ1-2,TRBD1,TRBV2,-,TGTGCCAGCAGTGCTGTGACAGGGAATGGCTACACCTTC,CASSAVTGNGYTF
TRBJ1-6,-,TRBV13,-,TGTGCCAGCAGCTACCCTGTAAGGGGCAGGGCGAGTTCACCCCTCCACTTT,CASSYPVRGRASSPLHF
TRBJ1-4,TRBD1,TRBV7-6,-,TGTGCCAGCAGCTTGCCACCGGGACAGGTCGATGAAAAACTGTTTTTT,CASSLPPGQVDEKLFF
TRBJ2-2,-,TRBV3-1/TRBV3-2,few,TGTGCCAGCTACAGCGTTCCACCCGGGGAGCTGTTTTTT,CASYSVPPGELFF
TRBJ1-5,TRBD1,TRBV9,-,TGTGCCAGCAGCGTCGGGACAGGGAATCAGCCCCAGCATTTT,CASSVGTGNQPQHF
TRBJ2-3,-,TRBV18,once,TGTGCCAGCTCTCAGGGAAGCACAGATACGCAGTATTTT,CASSQGSTDTQYF
TRBJ2-5,TRBD2,TRBV5-5,-,TGTGCCAGCAGCCTAGCGGACGGGGCGGAGACCCAGTACTTC,CASSLADGAETQYF
TRBJ2-7,TRBD1,TRBV5-8,-,TGTGCCAGCAGCTTGGGTGTCGACAGGGGGCACGAGCAGTACTTC,CASSLGVDRGHEQYF
TRBJ1-1,-,TRBV27,-,TGTGCCAGCAGTTTGGGGGGGGCCACTGAAGCTTTCTTT,CASSLGGATEAFF
TRBJ2-1,TRBD2,TRBV4-2,-,TGTGCCAGCAGCCAAGTAGCAGGACTAGCGGGAGAGAGGGACAATGAGCAGTTCTTC,CASSQVAGLAGERDNEQFF
TRBJ2-5,-,TRBV3-1/TRBV3-2,-,TGTGCCAGCAGCCAAGATCTTAGAGGTGGAGAGACCCAGTACTTC,CASSQDLRGGETQYF
TRBJ1-2,-,TRBV7-9,-,TGTGCCAGCAGTCGCGGGGTTACTTATGGCTACACCTTC,CASSRGVTYGYTF